The T cell receptor beta chain under discussion was sequenced for a study of glioma-infiltrating T cells after dendritic cell vaccination. Blood PBMC samples: pre-vaccination, two weeks post third vaccination, and at tumor progression. The germline CDR1 and CDR2 sequences are MNHNY and SVGAGI (reference sequence). Germline trimming cut 4 bases from V and 8 bases from J; bases unmatched to any gene: 9. The CDR3 spans 14 residues. Only in-frame clones appear in the TCRdb table, and some are missing; sequencing was by immunoSEQ multiplex PCR. Of under 100,000 clones in the sample, about 80% were seen once.

V gene TRBV6-6 combines with J gene TRBJ1-2; 8 bases fit TRBD1. The sequenced sample was blood, obtained before dendritic cell vaccination. The sequence came from a human donor with glioblastoma. DNA for the CDR3: TGTGCCAGCAGTTCACCAGGGGGCGCGAACGGCTACACCTTC. Its protein product is CASSSPGGANGYTF.